This T cell receptor beta chain comes out of a study of blood T cell repertoires in COVID-19 (TCRdb year 2020). As for the study more broadly: Collaborator samples came from the United States, Italy and Spain and covered acute and convalescent phases of COVID-19. The material from the prospective study consisted of cDNA or gDNA derived from T cells, B-cell-depleted T cells, or PBMCs. A freely available public database, intended as a resource for researchers studying the immune response to SARS-CoV-2, is where the repertoires were released. HLA class I and class II types, where available, came from metadata supplied by the sample provider rather than from assay-based typing. Deeply sampled blood TCRbeta repertoires from subjects exposed to, actively infected with, or recovered from COVID-19 were included in the dataset. Samples were obtained from the ongoing ImmuneRACE study (first 160 participants) and from some 1,200 subjects provided by 6 global collaborators. A de-identified subject ID, COVID-19 status, age in years and sex were almost always included in the sample metadata. Paper-wide results and their limitations: The amount of clinical and demographic metadata varied by source and participant and was provided uncurated.

Regarding this clone: The antigen this receptor binds is unknown. No clone much larger than this one lies a single base away; base qualities are absent.

Collaborating institutions collected whole blood in K2EDTA tubes following their own protocols. For TCRbeta analysis, collaborator samples were shipped as frozen whole blood, as isolated PBMCs, or as DNA extracted from either sample type. TCRbeta CDR3 regions were amplified from genomic DNA using the immunoSEQ Assay, a bias-controlled multiplex PCR. Per the original workflow: The number of nucleated cells in each sample was estimated by amplification of reference gene primers within the assay. To quantify the absolute abundance of each unique TCRbeta CDR3 rearrangement, sequence reads were collapsed and filtered. Productive Simpson clonality was computed per sample as the square root of Simpson's diversity index over productive rearrangements. TCRdb stores this immuneACCESS table with in-frame sequences only. Part of the clones is absent; in the studies checked, under half of the shortfall reflects unresolved V genes, and no reason is known for the rest. V and J calls and clone size are those listed in that table; D and trimming were worked out from the DNA. The sample table contains 220,000 or so clones; only one count was recorded for 65% to 85% of them. The biggest ten clones account for 2.3% of the sample.

The germline V gene encodes CDR1 GTSNPN and CDR2 SVGIG (reference sequence). From the cysteine through the phenylalanine, the CDR3 covers 14 amino acids. Only the CDR3 part of the read is kept: 42 bases, read in frame from the first base. Relative to germline, V is 1 base shorter and J is 4 bases shorter, with 13 bases between their ends. This TCR was sampled from a woman in her fifties or sixties with acute or convalescent COVID-19. This chain joins TRBV30 to TRBJ1-2; perhaps TRBD1 is the D gene, with 6 bases matching. Sequencing was done on a sample of peripheral blood. The CDR3 region reads CAWSGTAGGYGYTF. Here is the DNA: TGTGCCTGGAGTGGGACAGCGGGGGGCTATGGCTACACCTTC.